This entry lists 17 T cell receptor beta chains sequenced from one sample in a study of shared clonotypes between healthy human individuals (TCRdb year 2020). For the CD8 naive samples, CD45RO-negative cells were positively selected for CCR7, yielding a CD45RA+CCR7+ population from which TemRA cells were excluded. The library relied on the immunoSEQ multiplex PCR assay. Imported from immuneACCESS, the table was reduced by TCRdb to in-frame sequences with V and J called. These copies leave out some clones; in studies compared against another copy, an unresolved V gene accounts for under half, and the cause of the remainder is not known. In all, the sample holds some 2,100,000 clones, and roughly 91% of those were seen once. The ten largest clones add up to about 1.8% of the sample. Specimen: naive CD8+ T cells from PBMCs. Sample cell subset or site, as interpreted from the label and publication: CD45RA+CCR7+. The receptors derive from a man aged 18 to 29 in good health. Some clones in this sample may be carry-over from other donors' samples.

This clone appeared a single time. V and J are TRBV29-1 and TRBJ2-7; TRBD1 might be the D (6 bases). The CDR3 is made up of 13 amino acids. The V end was cut by 6 bases, the J end by 0 bases, with 12 bases between. The germline CDR1 and CDR2 sequences are SQVTM and ANQGSEA. The CDR3 spells CSVITGTSYEQYF. In nucleotides, the CDR3 is TGCAGCGTCATAACAGGGACCTCCTACGAGCAGTACTTC.

The chain links TRBV18 to TRBJ2-1; D gene ambiguous. The CDR3 has 15 residues. V lost 2 bases and J 2 bases, leaving 10 bases between the germline ends. Per germline, CDR1 KGHSH and CDR2 LQKENI. The CDR3 is CASSPGQATYNEQFF. The CDR3 DNA reads TGTGCCAGCTCACCAGGGCAGGCGACCTACAATGAGCAGTTCTTC. The full variable domain, rest sourced from reference TRBV18 and TRBJ2-1, is NAGVMQNPRHLVRRRGQEARLRCSPMKGHSHVYWYRQLPEEGLKFMVYLQKENIIDESGMPKERFSAEFPKEGPSILRIQQVVRGDSAAYFCASSPGQATYNEQFFGPGTRLTVL.

Only one count was recorded for this clone. This chain connects TRBV19 to TRBJ1-1; D possibly corresponds to TRBD1 (6 bases). Germline V gives CDR1 LNHDA, CDR2 SQIVND (reference sequence). The CDR3 spans 14 residues. V lost 7 bases and J lost 5, with 17 bases in between. The CDR3: CASNLRGRWTEAFF. As DNA, the CDR3 is TGTGCCAGTAATCTCAGGGGTCGTTGGACTGAAGCTTTCTTT.

The chain uses TRBV5-1 and TRBJ2-7; TRBD2 matches at 8 bases. CDR1 and CDR2 from the germline V gene are SGHRS and YFSETQ. The CDR3 sequence is 17 residues long. Losses at the gene ends were 3 bases for V and 2 bases for J; bases not matched to a gene: 13. The CDR3 is CASSSSPGGTETYEQYF. The CDR3 coding sequence is TGCGCCAGCAGCTCGTCCCCGGGGGGGACTGAGACCTACGAGCAGTACTTC.

This chain links TRBV14 with TRBJ2-7; the match to TRBD2 covers 7 bases. Germline trimming cut 4 bases from V and 1 base from J; bases unmatched to any gene: 7. The CDR3 is 15 residues long. Germline values: CDR1 SGHDN, CDR2 FVKESK. The CDR3 region is CASSPREAPSYEQYF. The DNA for the CDR3 is TGTGCCAGCAGCCCACGGGAGGCCCCTTCCTACGAGCAGTACTTC.

To note about this clone: Additional DNA sequences in this sample encode the identical CDR3. V is TRBV5-1 and J is TRBJ2-7; TRBD1 matches 7 bases. J lost 2 bases, V lost 0 bases, and 2 bases had no gene match. This CDR3 is 14 amino acids long. CDR1 SGHRS and CDR2 YFSETQ come from the germline V gene. CDR3 bases: TGCGCCAGCAGCTTGGACAGGGGTGCCTACGAGCAGTACTTC. Its translation: CASSLDRGAYEQYF.

For this clone: The same CDR3 is also encoded by other DNA sequences in this sample. The chain is built from TRBV28 and TRBJ2-1; unclear D gene. Germline V CDR1 and CDR2: MDHEN, SYDVKM. Trimming cost V 6 bases and J 0 bases, with 9 bases left between them. The CDR3 covers 14 residues. The CDR3 reads CASSPRSSYNEQFF. The CDR3, as DNA: TGTGCCAGCAGCCCTCGAAGCTCCTACAATGAGCAGTTCTTC.

The chain links TRBV9 to TRBJ2-1, with 10 bases matching TRBD2. The CDR3 spans 15 residues. V shed 4 bases, J shed 8 bases, and the junction held 9 bases outside the gene matches. In germline, CDR1 is SGDLS, CDR2 YYNGEE. Written as DNA, the CDR3 is TGTGCCAGCAGCAATCTAGCGGGAGATGGCCATGAGCAGTTCTTC. Its translation: CASSNLAGDGHEQFF.

V usage is TRBV7-8 and J usage is TRBJ1-2; 8 bases line up with TRBD1. Trimming removed 5 bases from V and 6 bases from J; junction bases left unmatched: 14. The CDR3 extends over 16 amino acids. Germline V lookup: CDR1 SGHVS, CDR2 FQNEAQ. The CDR3 DNA sequence: TGTGCCAGCAGCCCGCGTGCAGGGGGCGTTTTGGATGGCTACACCTTC. This codes for CASSPRAGGVLDGYTF.

The chain links TRBV6-1 to TRBJ2-3; 7 bases agree with TRBD2. V lost 2 bases, J lost 1 base, and 15 bases stayed unmatched. The CDR3 is 19 amino acids. Germline lookup yields CDR1 MNHNS and CDR2 SASEGT. CDR3 sequence (DNA): TGTGCCAGCAGTGAATTCTGGGGGGGAGTAGGGGCGGGCACAGATACGCAGTATTTT. It codes for CASSEFWGGVGAGTDTQYF.

V is TRBV27 and J is TRBJ2-7; D might be TRBD2 (5 bases). This CDR3 comprises 14 residues. The germline CDR1 and CDR2 sequences are MNHEY and SMNVEV (reference sequence). V was shortened by 5 bases and J by 9 bases, with 20 bases between the two germline ends. CDR3 in DNA: TGTGCCAGCAGTCTCGGGAAAGGACGTTTGGTGCAGTACTTC. It encodes CASSLGKGRLVQYF.

The CDR3 region is CASSPLPRQSHEQYF. The CDR3 DNA is TGTGCCAGCAGCCCCCTCCCGAGACAGTCCCACGAGCAGTACTTC. The chain combines TRBV11-2 with TRBJ2-7; tentative D call: TRBD1 (5 bases). Between the trimmed V and J ends, which lost 5 bases and 5 bases, there was a span of 19 bases. The CDR3 is made up of 15 amino acids. Germline lookup yields CDR1 SGHAT and CDR2 FQNNGV.

In this sample, this clone turned up once. The rearrangement joins TRBV11-2 to TRBJ2-1, with D possibly TRBD2 on 6 matching bases. Trimming cost V 6 bases and J 8 bases, with 11 bases left between them. CDR3 length: 12 amino acids. Per germline, CDR1 SGHAT and CDR2 FQNNGV. This chain's CDR3 is CASRGLIDEQFF. The CDR3 DNA is TGTGCCAGCAGGGGACTGATCGATGAGCAGTTCTTC. Using reference TRBV11-2 and TRBJ2-1 for the parts outside the CDR3, the full variable domain is EAGVAQSPRYKIIEKRQSVAFWCNPISGHATLYWYQQILGQGPKLLIQFQNNGVVDDSQLPKDRFSAERLKGVDSTLKIQPAKLEDSAVYLCASRGLIDEQFFGPGTRLTVL.

The CDR3 reads CASSSSGTTSYEQYF. In DNA form, the CDR3 reads TGTGCCAGCAGCTCATCCGGGACAACAAGTTACGAGCAGTACTTC. The chain carries TRBV5-5 and TRBJ2-7; a possible D gene is TRBD1 (6 bases). Trimming removed 3 bases from V and 4 bases from J, with 17 bases in between. Germline values: CDR1 SGHKS, CDR2 YYEKEE (reference sequence). The length of the CDR3 is 15 residues.

CDR3 bases: TGCGCCAGCAGCCAACTAGCGGGAGGGCTGTGGGGAGAGACCCAGTACTTC. Translation: CASSQLAGGLWGETQYF. The genes are TRBV5-1 and TRBJ2-5; TRBD2 aligns across 13 bases. V shed 4 bases, J shed 4 bases, and the junction held 10 bases outside the gene matches. The CDR3 totals 17 residues. Germline V gives CDR1 SGHRS, CDR2 YFSETQ.

This chain connects TRBV28 to TRBJ1-5, with D possibly TRBD1 on 6 matching bases. The CDR3 length is 15 residues. The germline gives CDR1 MDHEN, CDR2 SYDVKM. The V gene lost 6 bases and the J gene lost 1 base, with 13 bases spanning the gap. The CDR3 protein is CASRVQGRSNQPQHF. The CDR3 DNA follows: TGTGCCAGCAGAGTACAGGGTAGGAGCAATCAGCCCCAGCATTTT.

The chain joins TRBV6-6 to TRBJ1-1, with 7 bases fitting TRBD1. Germline trimming cut 1 base from V and 1 base from J; bases unmatched to any gene: 3. The CDR3 totals 15 residues. Germline loops: CDR1 MNHNY, CDR2 SVGAGI (reference sequence). For the CDR3, the DNA is TGTGCCAGCAGTTACTTGAGACAGGGGAACACTGAAGCTTTCTTT. This codes for CASSYLRQGNTEAFF.